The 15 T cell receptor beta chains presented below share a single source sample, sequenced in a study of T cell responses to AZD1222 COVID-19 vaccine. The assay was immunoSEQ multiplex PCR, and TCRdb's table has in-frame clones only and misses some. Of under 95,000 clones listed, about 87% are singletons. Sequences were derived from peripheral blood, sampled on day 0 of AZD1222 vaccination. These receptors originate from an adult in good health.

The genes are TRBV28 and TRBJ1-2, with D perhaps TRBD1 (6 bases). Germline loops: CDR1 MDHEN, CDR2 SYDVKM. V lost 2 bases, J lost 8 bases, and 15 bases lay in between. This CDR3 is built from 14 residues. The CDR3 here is CASSLDRLTLGYTF. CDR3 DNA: TGTGCCAGCAGTTTAGACAGGCTCACCCTGGGCTACACCTTC.

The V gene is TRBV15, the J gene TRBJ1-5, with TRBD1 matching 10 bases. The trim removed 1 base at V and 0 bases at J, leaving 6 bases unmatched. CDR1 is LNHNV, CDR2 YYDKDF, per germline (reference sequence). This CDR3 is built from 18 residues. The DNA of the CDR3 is TGTGCCACCAGCAGAGGACAGGGGGCCCTCGTTAGCAATCAGCCCCAGCATTTT. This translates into CATSRGQGALVSNQPQHF.

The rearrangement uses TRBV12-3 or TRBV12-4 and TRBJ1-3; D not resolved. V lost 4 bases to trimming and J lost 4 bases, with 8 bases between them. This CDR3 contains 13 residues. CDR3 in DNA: TGTGCCAGCAGTTATGGGTTGGGAAACACCATATATTTT. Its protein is CASSYGLGNTIYF.

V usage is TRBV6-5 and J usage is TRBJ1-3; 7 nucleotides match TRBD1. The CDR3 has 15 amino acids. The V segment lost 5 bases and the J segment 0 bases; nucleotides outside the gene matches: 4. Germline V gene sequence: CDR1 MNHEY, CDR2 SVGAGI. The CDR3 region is CASSQGQSSGNTIYF. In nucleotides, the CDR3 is TGTGCCAGCAGTCAGGGACAGAGCTCTGGAAACACCATATATTTT.

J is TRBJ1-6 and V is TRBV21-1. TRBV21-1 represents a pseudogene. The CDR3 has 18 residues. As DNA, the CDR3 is TGTGCCAGCAGCAAATCCGAGGGACCGAGACTCCATAATTCACCCCTCCACTTT. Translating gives CASSKSEGPRLHNSPLHF.

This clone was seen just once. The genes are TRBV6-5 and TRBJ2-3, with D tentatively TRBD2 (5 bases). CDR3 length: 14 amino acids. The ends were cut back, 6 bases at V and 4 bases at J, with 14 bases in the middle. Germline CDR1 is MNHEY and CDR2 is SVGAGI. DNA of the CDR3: TGTGCCAGCAGCCTTGGACTGCCCTCAGATACGCAGTATTTT. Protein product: CASSLGLPSDTQYF.

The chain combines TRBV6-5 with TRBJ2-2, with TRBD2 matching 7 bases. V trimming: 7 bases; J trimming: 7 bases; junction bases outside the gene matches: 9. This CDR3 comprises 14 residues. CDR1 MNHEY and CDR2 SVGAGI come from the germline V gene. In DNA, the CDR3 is TGTGCCAGCACCTCGGGGAGGGGAGTCGGGGAGCTGTTTTTT. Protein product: CASTSGRGVGELFF.

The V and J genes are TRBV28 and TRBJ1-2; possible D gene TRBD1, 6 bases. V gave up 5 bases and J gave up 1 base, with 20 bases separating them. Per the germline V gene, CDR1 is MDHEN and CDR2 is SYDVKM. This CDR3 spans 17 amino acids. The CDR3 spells CASSDSMSGGVNYGYTF. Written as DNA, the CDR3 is TGTGCCAGCAGTGATAGTATGTCGGGGGGCGTTAACTATGGCTACACCTTC.

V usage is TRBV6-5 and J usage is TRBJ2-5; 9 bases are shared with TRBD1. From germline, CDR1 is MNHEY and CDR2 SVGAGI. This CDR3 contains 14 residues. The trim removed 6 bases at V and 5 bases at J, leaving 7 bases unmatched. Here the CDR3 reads CASSPRQGGETQYF. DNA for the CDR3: TGTGCCAGCAGCCCAAGACAGGGGGGGGAGACCCAGTACTTC.

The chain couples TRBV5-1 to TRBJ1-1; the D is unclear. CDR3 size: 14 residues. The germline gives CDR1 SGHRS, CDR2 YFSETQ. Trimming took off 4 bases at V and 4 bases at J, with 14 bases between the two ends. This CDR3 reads CASSLISSSTEAFF. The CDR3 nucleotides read TGCGCCAGCAGCCTAATCTCCAGTTCCACTGAAGCTTTCTTT.

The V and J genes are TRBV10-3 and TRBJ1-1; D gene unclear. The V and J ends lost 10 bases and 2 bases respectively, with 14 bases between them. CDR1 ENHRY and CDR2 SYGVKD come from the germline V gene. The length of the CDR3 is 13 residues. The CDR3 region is CATDPGDNTEAFF. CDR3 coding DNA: TGTGCCACAGACCCGGGAGACAACACTGAAGCTTTCTTT.

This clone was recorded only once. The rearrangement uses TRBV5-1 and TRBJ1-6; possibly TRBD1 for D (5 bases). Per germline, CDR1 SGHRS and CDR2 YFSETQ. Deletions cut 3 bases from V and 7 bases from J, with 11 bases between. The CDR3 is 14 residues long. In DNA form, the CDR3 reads TGCGCCAGCAGCTCGACAGTAGGGAATTCACCCCTCCACTTT. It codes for CASSSTVGNSPLHF. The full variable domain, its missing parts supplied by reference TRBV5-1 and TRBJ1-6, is KAGVTQTPRYLIKTRGQQVTLSCSPISGHRSVSWYQQTPGQGLQFLFEYFSETQRNKGNFPGRFSGRQFSNSRSEMNVSTLELGDSALYLCASSSTVGNSPLHFGNGTRLTVT.

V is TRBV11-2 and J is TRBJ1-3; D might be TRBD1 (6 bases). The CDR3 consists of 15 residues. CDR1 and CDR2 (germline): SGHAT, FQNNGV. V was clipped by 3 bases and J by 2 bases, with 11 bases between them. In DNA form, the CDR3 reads TGTGCCAGCAGCTTCACAGGGAAGGCTGGAAACACCATATATTTT. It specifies CASSFTGKAGNTIYF. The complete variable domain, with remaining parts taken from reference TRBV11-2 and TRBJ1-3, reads EAGVAQSPRYKIIEKRQSVAFWCNPISGHATLYWYQQILGQGPKLLIQFQNNGVVDDSQLPKDRFSAERLKGVDSTLKIQPAKLEDSAVYLCASSFTGKAGNTIYFGEGSWLTVV.

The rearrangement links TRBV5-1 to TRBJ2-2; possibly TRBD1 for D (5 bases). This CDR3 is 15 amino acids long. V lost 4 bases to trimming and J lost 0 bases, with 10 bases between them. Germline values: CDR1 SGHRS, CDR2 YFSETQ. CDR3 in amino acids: CASSPDKTNTGELFF. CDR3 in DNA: TGCGCCAGCAGCCCGGACAAGACGAACACCGGGGAGCTGTTTTTT.

The CDR3 is CASSQDNYEQYF. CDR3 DNA sequence: TGTGCCAGCAGCCAGGACAACTACGAGCAGTACTTC. The V call is TRBV6-5, the J call TRBJ2-7; possibly TRBD1 for D (5 bases). Trimming pared 6 bases from V and 3 bases from J, leaving 9 bases between. In germline, CDR1 is MNHEY, CDR2 SVGAGI. There are 12 residues in the CDR3.